The 19 T cell receptor beta chains given below trace back to one sample, sequenced in a study of blood T cell repertoires in COVID-19 (dated by TCRdb to 2018 to 2021). The protocol used for the library was the immunoSEQ multiplex PCR assay. Sourced from immuneACCESS, this table was stored by TCRdb with only in-frame sequences that have V and J called. A share of the clones is absent; for the studies checked, an unresolved V gene accounts for under half, and the remainder has no known explanation. A total of 150,000 to 200,000 clones appear in this sample, roughly 80% of them only once. Together, the top ten hold 5.2% of the sample. The material sequenced was peripheral blood. The receptors originated from a woman in her thirties with acute or convalescent COVID-19.

The chain is built from TRBV9 and TRBJ2-2; D might be TRBD1 (6 bases). Germline CDR1 and CDR2: SGDLS and YYNGEE. The CDR3 consists of 17 residues. Trimming cost V 3 bases and J 0 bases, with 15 bases left between them. In DNA, the CDR3 is TGTGCCAGCAGCGCTCCTTTTGAGGGGGCGAACACCGGGGAGCTGTTTTTT. Translation: CASSAPFEGANTGELFF.

This chain's CDR3 is CASSSGGTYEQYF. The CDR3 DNA follows: TGTGCCAGTAGTAGCGGGGGAACCTACGAGCAGTACTTC. The chain recombines TRBV19 with TRBJ2-7; 7 nucleotides line up with TRBD2. Germline V gene sequence: CDR1 LNHDA, CDR2 SQIVND (reference sequence). V lost 4 bases, J lost 2 bases, and 2 bases stayed unmatched. CDR3 size: 13 residues.

V usage is TRBV30 and J usage is TRBJ1-6; TRBD1 might be the D (5 bases). Germline CDR1 and CDR2: GTSNPN and SVGIG (reference sequence). This CDR3 contains 16 residues. Deletions cut 3 bases from V and 8 bases from J, with 20 bases between. The CDR3 sequence: CAWSPAYGGKDSPLHF. CDR3 DNA: TGTGCCTGGAGCCCTGCCTACGGGGGGAAGGATTCACCCCTCCACTTT. Complete variable domain (other parts from reference TRBV30 and TRBJ1-6): SQTIHQWPATLVQPVGSPLSLECTVEGTSNPNLYWYRQAAGRGLQLLFYSVGIGQISSEVPQNLSASRPQDRQFILSSKKLLLSDSGFYLCAWSPAYGGKDSPLHFGNGTRLTVT.

The rearrangement uses TRBV28 and TRBJ1-5; the D gene is possibly TRBD1 (5 bases). V was cut by 3 bases and J by 0 bases, with 9 bases left in between. From germline, CDR1 is MDHEN and CDR2 SYDVKM. The length of the CDR3 is 15 residues. The CDR3 is CASSLWQGSNQPQHF. Written as DNA, the CDR3 is TGTGCCAGCAGTTTGTGGCAGGGTAGCAATCAGCCCCAGCATTTT.

The J gene is TRBJ2-1, the V gene TRBV11-2; 11 bases are a match to TRBD1. Per the germline V gene, CDR1 is SGHAT and CDR2 is FQNNGV. The CDR3 runs 16 residues. V gave up 2 bases and J gave up 10 bases; unmatched junction bases: 10. The CDR3, as DNA: TGTGCCAGCAGCTTACTCTCTGGACAGGGGGCCGAGGAGCAGTTCTTC. Its protein is CASSLLSGQGAEEQFF.

This clone occurred once. The chain employs TRBV4-2 and TRBJ2-7, with a possible D match to TRBD2 (6 bases). Trimming left V 0 bases short and J 6 bases short, with 9 bases between. Germline V gives CDR1 LGHNA, CDR2 YNFKEQ. The length of the CDR3 is 13 residues. As DNA, the CDR3 is TGTGCCAGCAGCCAAGATCGGGGACTCGAGCAGTACTTC. This codes for CASSQDRGLEQYF.

This chain joins TRBV5-6 and TRBJ1-4, with no clear D. Germline V gene sequence: CDR1 SGHDT, CDR2 YYEEEE. V was cut by 4 bases and J by 0 bases, with 7 bases left in between. CDR3 length: 14 residues. The CDR3: CASSHVATNEKLFF. For the CDR3, the DNA is TGTGCCAGCAGCCACGTAGCAACTAATGAAAAACTGTTTTTT.

The J gene is TRBJ2-1, the V gene TRBV5-1; D perhaps matches TRBD2 (5 bases). Germline assignment: CDR1 SGHRS and CDR2 YFSETQ. Deletions cut 0 bases from V and 2 bases from J, with 15 bases between. This CDR3 has 17 amino acids. The CDR3 spells CASSLAYGRVTYNEQFF. CDR3 DNA sequence: TGCGCCAGCAGCTTGGCCTATGGGCGGGTTACCTACAATGAGCAGTTCTTC.

For the CDR3, the DNA is TGTGCCAGTAGTATTAATCCCAGGGTGACTGAAGCTTTCTTT. Amino acid sequence: CASSINPRVTEAFF. The chain links TRBV19 to TRBJ1-1; D might be TRBD1 (5 bases). Between the trimmed V and J ends, which lost 3 bases and 5 bases, there was a span of 13 bases. The CDR3 sequence is 14 residues long. CDR1 and CDR2 from the germline V gene are LNHDA and SQIVND (reference sequence).

This clone was seen a single time. The CDR3 loop is CASSSDRFSGNTIYF. The CDR3 DNA reads TGTGCCAGCAGCTCGGACAGGTTCTCTGGAAACACCATATATTTT. J is TRBJ1-3 and V is TRBV7-9, with TRBD1 matching over 7 bases. CDR1 is SEHNR, CDR2 FQNEAQ, per germline (reference sequence). V trimming: 4 bases; J trimming: 0 bases; junction bases outside the gene matches: 3. CDR3 size: 15 residues. Together with reference TRBV7-9 and TRBJ1-3, the CDR3 gives the full variable domain: DTGVSQNPRHKITKRGQNVTFRCDPISEHNRLYWYRQTLGQGPEFLTYFQNEAQLEKSRLLSDRFSAERPKGSFSTLEIQRTEQGDSAMYLCASSSDRFSGNTIYFGEGSWLTVV.

The V gene is TRBV11-2, the J gene TRBJ1-1, with TRBD1 matching over 7 bases. The CDR3 loop spans 16 amino acids. V trimming: 1 base; J trimming: 7 bases; junction bases outside the gene matches: 12. The germline V gene encodes CDR1 SGHAT and CDR2 FQNNGV. In nucleotides, the CDR3 is TGTGCCAGCAGCTTAGGAGGGGCAGGGGGTCGCCTTGAAGCTTTCTTT. The encoded protein is CASSLGGAGGRLEAFF.

J is TRBJ2-2 and V is TRBV6-5, with D possibly matching TRBD2 (6 bases). The CDR3 loop spans 15 amino acids. Germline values: CDR1 MNHEY, CDR2 SVGAGI. V lost 3 bases and J 6 bases, leaving 14 bases between the germline ends. CDR3 sequence (DNA): TGTGCCAGCAGTTATCGGAGGGGTGGTGCCGGGGAGCTGTTTTTT. It specifies CASSYRRGGAGELFF.

This clone was seen just once. The genes are TRBV7-2 and TRBJ1-1; weak D call: TRBD1 (5 bases). Germline V gene lookup returns CDR1 SGHTA and CDR2 FQGNSA. The CDR3 contains 15 residues. Between the trimmed V and J ends, which lost 2 bases and 0 bases, there was a span of 10 bases. The CDR3 loop is CASSLLGGVNTEAFF. The CDR3 bases are TGTGCCAGCAGCTTATTGGGGGGAGTGAACACTGAAGCTTTCTTT.

CDR3 nucleotides: TGTGCCAGCAGCCCTTGGGGGGGGACCCTCTACAATGAGCAGTTCTTC. Translated: CASSPWGGTLYNEQFF. The V and J genes are TRBV5-4 and TRBJ2-1; 7 nucleotides agree with TRBD2. The CDR3 has 16 residues. The germline gives CDR1 SGHNT, CDR2 YYREEE (reference sequence). J lost 3 bases, V lost 4 bases, and 10 bases had no gene match.

This clone was seen a few times. This sequence joins TRBV30 and TRBJ1-1, with unresolved D. CDR3 length: 13 residues. V gave up 4 bases and J gave up 4 bases, with 13 bases separating them. Per the germline V gene, CDR1 is GTSNPN and CDR2 is SVGIG (reference sequence). CDR3 protein: CAWKLGRSTEAFF. The CDR3 coding sequence is TGTGCCTGGAAATTGGGTCGGAGCACTGAAGCTTTCTTT.

The genes are TRBV7-8 and TRBJ2-5; D gene unclear. V gave up 1 base and J gave up 5 bases, with 29 bases separating them. CDR1 and CDR2 (germline): SGHVS, FQNEAQ. The CDR3 is 20 residues long. CDR3 residues: CASSLEESYPDPASWETQYF. The CDR3 bases are TGTGCCAGCAGCTTAGAAGAATCATACCCCGACCCAGCGTCGTGGGAGACCCAGTACTTC.

The DNA of the CDR3 is TGTGCCAGCAGCGTAGTATCGGGACAGGGGTATGGCTACACCTTC. Protein product: CASSVVSGQGYGYTF. The rearrangement joins TRBV9 to TRBJ1-2; 10 nucleotides match TRBD1. CDR3 length: 15 residues. Germline-derived CDR1 and CDR2 are SGDLS and YYNGEE. V shed 0 bases and J 5 bases; nucleotides not matched to a gene: 4.

This clone has just one count. The rearrangement links TRBV11-2 to TRBJ1-2, with D possibly TRBD1 on 5 matching bases. This CDR3 is 17 amino acids long. Looked up from germline, CDR1 is SGHAT and CDR2 is FQNNGV. The V gene lost 4 bases and the J gene lost 4 bases, with 22 bases spanning the gap. CDR3 amino acids: CASSSLGGTSITYGYTF. For the CDR3, the DNA is TGTGCCAGCAGCTCCCTCGGGGGTACAAGCATAACCTATGGCTACACCTTC.

This clone was seen once. The chain links TRBV4-3 to TRBJ2-1; TRBD2 agrees at 9 bases. J was trimmed by 0 bases and V by 0 bases; bases with no gene match: 12. Germline V lookup: CDR1 LGHNA, CDR2 YSLEER. The CDR3 runs 20 residues. The CDR3 region is CASSQDSGLAGRRSYNEQFF. For the CDR3, the DNA is TGCGCCAGCAGCCAAGATTCAGGGCTAGCGGGGAGGCGCTCCTACAATGAGCAGTTCTTC.